Shown below are 13 T cell receptor beta chains from a single sample sequenced in a study of blood T cell repertoires in COVID-19. Profiled with immunoSEQ multiplex PCR; TCRdb holds only in-frame clones, not every one. The sample lists just over 650,000 clones; around 90% were seen once. Sequenced: peripheral blood. The origin of the receptors is a woman between 18 and 30 years old with acute or convalescent COVID-19.

The gene calls are TRBV5-4 and TRBJ2-5; a weak D match, TRBD2 (5 bases). Trimming pared 1 base from V and 7 bases from J, leaving 17 bases between. Germline V gene lookup returns CDR1 SGHNT and CDR2 YYREEE (reference sequence). This CDR3 has 15 amino acids. Written as DNA, the CDR3 is TGTGCCAGCAGCTTGCGAGGGTACAAGATGGGGACCCAGTACTTC. As protein: CASSLRGYKMGTQYF.

For the CDR3, the DNA is TGCGCCAGCAGCTTGGAGGGGGCAGAGAACACCATATATTTT. This sequence encodes CASSLEGAENTIYF. This rearrangement joins TRBV5-1 to TRBJ1-3, with 7 bases that match TRBD1. Trimming at V came to 0 bases and at J to 7 bases, leaving 4 bases not matched to a gene. Germline CDR1 is SGHRS and CDR2 is YFSETQ. The CDR3 length is 14 residues.

The V and J genes are TRBV5-1 and TRBJ1-1; D may be TRBD1 (5 bases). V dropped 4 bases and J dropped 5 bases, with 18 bases sitting between them. CDR1 and CDR2 from the germline V gene are SGHRS and YFSETQ. The length of the CDR3 is 15 residues. The CDR3 sequence: CASSPRDSGGTEAFF. The CDR3, as DNA: TGCGCCAGCAGCCCTAGGGACTCTGGGGGTACTGAAGCTTTCTTT.

This clone was seen a single time. The chain is built from TRBV6-5 and TRBJ2-1; D possibly corresponds to TRBD1 (5 bases). Trimming shortened V by 8 bases and J by 10 bases, and 15 bases separated the two germline ends. This CDR3 is 12 amino acids long. The germline gives CDR1 MNHEY, CDR2 SVGAGI. The chain's CDR3 is CASSQAGREQFF. The DNA of the CDR3 is TGTGCCAGCTCCCAAGCAGGGCGGGAGCAGTTCTTC.

The rearrangement links TRBV6-2 or TRBV6-3 to TRBJ2-3, with 8 positions matching TRBD1. The J segment lost 4 bases and the V segment lost 4 bases, leaving 10 bases of the junction unmatched. CDR3 length: 16 amino acids. CDR1 MNHEY and CDR2 SVGEGT come from the germline V gene. The CDR3: CASSFPLGQDADTQYF. The DNA of the CDR3 is TGTGCCAGCAGTTTCCCCTTGGGACAGGACGCAGATACGCAGTATTTT.

The chain joins TRBV29-1 to TRBJ1-2; D perhaps matches TRBD1 (6 bases). Germline CDR1 reads SQVTM; CDR2 reads ANQGSEA. This CDR3 is built from 14 residues. Trimming pared 7 bases from V and 2 bases from J, leaving 17 bases between. The DNA of the CDR3 is TGCAGCGCCGACCCGGGACACCCGAACTATGGCTACACCTTC. Translation: CSADPGHPNYGYTF.

V is TRBV11-2 and J is TRBJ2-1, with a possible D match to TRBD1 (5 bases). Trimming shortened V by 5 bases and J by 0 bases, and 11 bases separated the two germline ends. CDR1 SGHAT and CDR2 FQNNGV come from the germline V gene. The CDR3 extends over 15 amino acids. DNA of the CDR3: TGTGCCAGCAGCCACGACAGCAACTCCTACAATGAGCAGTTCTTC. Encoded protein: CASSHDSNSYNEQFF.

The J gene is TRBJ1-1, the V gene TRBV12-3 or TRBV12-4; TRBD1 aligns across 8 bases. V was clipped by 3 bases and J by 8 bases; unmatched bases: 5. The CDR3 loop spans 13 amino acids. This chain's CDR3 is CASSFYTGGEAFF. The CDR3 coding sequence is TGTGCCAGCAGTTTCTATACAGGGGGAGAAGCTTTCTTT.

J is TRBJ1-1 and V is TRBV11-2; D possibly corresponds to TRBD1 (5 bases). CDR3 length: 15 amino acids. Germline V gene sequence: CDR1 SGHAT, CDR2 FQNNGV. The ends were cut back, 1 base at V and 5 bases at J, with 14 bases in the middle. CDR3 bases: TGTGCCAGCAGCTTAGCCAGGGCCCTAAGAACTGAAGCTTTCTTT. Translated, it gives CASSLARALRTEAFF.

This clone has just a few counts. This chain joins TRBV30 and TRBJ2-7; possible D gene TRBD2, 6 bases. V was shortened by 6 bases and J by 7 bases, with 22 bases between the two germline ends. The CDR3 totals 14 residues. Germline V gives CDR1 GTSNPN, CDR2 SVGIG (reference sequence). The CDR3 is CACSFGGYGGEQYF. DNA for the CDR3: TGTGCCTGCTCCTTTGGAGGTTATGGGGGGGAGCAGTACTTC. Looking up the rest from reference TRBV30 and TRBJ2-7 gives the full variable domain: SQTIHQWPATLVQPVGSPLSLECTVEGTSNPNLYWYRQAAGRGLQLLFYSVGIGQISSEVPQNLSASRPQDRQFILSSKKLLLSDSGFYLCACSFGGYGGEQYFGPGTRLTVT.

This chain uses TRBV2 with TRBJ2-3; D not resolved. Trimming cost V 5 bases and J 10 bases, with 13 bases left between them. This CDR3 region has 12 residues. Germline CDR1 reads SNHLY; CDR2 reads FYNNEI. CDR3 amino acids: CASSRDSRPQYF. CDR3 nucleotides: TGTGCCAGCAGTAGAGATAGCCGTCCGCAGTATTTT.

J is TRBJ1-2 and V is TRBV2; maybe TRBD1 (5 bases). CDR1 and CDR2 from the germline V gene are SNHLY and FYNNEI. Trimming removed 9 bases at V and 6 bases at J, with 20 bases between. This CDR3 has 14 amino acids. Here the CDR3 DNA reads TGTGCCAGGGGCCCGGAGAGCAGGGCCAATGGCTACACCTTC. Translating it yields CARGPESRANGYTF.

Notes on this clone: Other DNA sequences in this sample translate to the same CDR3. This chain connects TRBV12-3 or TRBV12-4 to TRBJ1-1; 9 bases are a match to TRBD1. There are 12 residues in the CDR3. The V and J ends lost 5 bases and 11 bases, in that order; junction bases with no gene match: 6. This chain's CDR3 is CASSPRTGEAFF. The DNA for the CDR3 is TGTGCCAGCAGTCCCAGGACAGGGGAGGCTTTCTTT.